What follows are 12 T cell receptor beta chains derived from one specimen sequenced in a study of OX40 agonist ivuxolimab in advanced cancers. TCRdb's copy holds only in-frame clones and misses some; the assay was immunoSEQ multiplex PCR. The sample shows 15,000 or so clones, 70% to 85% of them seen only once. Sequences were derived from CD4+ or CD8+ T cells sorted from blood, sampled in a trial of the OX40 agonist ivuxolimab. The receptors come from an adult with an advanced solid tumor such as melanoma, head and neck, liver or kidney cancer.

About this clone: One base separates it from a far larger clone, so it is likely a read error. This chain connects TRBV5-6 to TRBJ1-2; 8 bases agree with TRBD1. This CDR3 comprises 15 residues. The germline gives CDR1 SGHDT, CDR2 YYEEEE. Trimming took 7 bases from V and 5 from J; bases not matched to a gene: 13. CDR3 DNA: TGTGCCAGCTGCTGGGACAGGCAGTTGGGGTATGGCTACACCTTC. Protein: CASCWDRQLGYGYTF.

This sequence joins TRBV9 and TRBJ2-1; TRBD2 aligns across 8 bases. The CDR3 length is 15 residues. V lost 5 bases to trimming and J lost 0 bases; unmatched junction nucleotides: 4. CDR1 and CDR2 (germline): SGDLS, YYNGEE. CDR3 DNA sequence: TGTGCCAGCAGTCGAAGCGGGAGCTCCTACAATGAGCAGTTCTTC. It specifies CASSRSGSSYNEQFF.

In this sample, this clone is large. The rearrangement joins TRBV6-1 to TRBJ2-7; no definite D call. Looked up from germline, CDR1 is MNHNS and CDR2 is SASEGT. The CDR3 consists of 9 residues. V was cut by 8 bases and J by 6 bases, with 5 bases left in between. This CDR3 reads CASGSEQYF. As DNA, the CDR3 is TGTGCCAGCGGAAGCGAGCAGTACTTC.

This chain uses TRBV29-1 with TRBJ2-1, with TRBD2 as a possible D gene (7 bases). V was clipped by 4 bases and J by 5 bases, with 12 bases between them. Per the germline V gene, CDR1 is SQVTM and CDR2 is ANQGSEA. The CDR3 has 13 residues. This CDR3 reads CSVVGGANNEQFF. CDR3 DNA: TGCAGCGTTGTGGGGGGGGCAAACAATGAGCAGTTCTTC.

The chain carries TRBV10-1 and TRBJ1-3; 7 bases are a match to TRBD1. CDR3 length: 18 residues. J lost 0 bases, V lost 8 bases, and 16 bases had no gene match. Germline loops: CDR1 WNHNN, CDR2 SYGVQD (reference sequence). CDR3 amino acids: CASRTAKDRSSSGNTIYF. Here the CDR3 DNA reads TGCGCCAGCCGAACGGCAAAGGACAGGTCGAGCTCTGGAAACACCATATATTTT.

The chain joins TRBV27 to TRBJ2-2, with TRBD1 identical over 8 bases. V was clipped by 6 bases and J by 6 bases; unmatched bases: 3. Germline-derived CDR1 and CDR2 are MNHEY and SMNVEV (reference sequence). There are 13 residues in the CDR3. The CDR3 coding sequence is TGTGCCAGCAGAAAACAGGGGGCCGGGGAGCTGTTTTTT. As protein: CASRKQGAGELFF.

This rearrangement joins TRBV7-9 to TRBJ2-7; TRBD1 aligns across 7 bases. The germline CDR1 and CDR2 sequences are SEHNR and FQNEAQ (reference sequence). Losses at the gene ends were 5 bases for V and 5 bases for J; bases not matched to a gene: 3. This CDR3 is built from 12 residues. CDR3 sequence: CASSPTGNEQYF. In nucleotides, the CDR3 is TGTGCCAGCAGCCCGACAGGGAACGAGCAGTACTTC.

The chain combines TRBV6-1 with TRBJ2-1, with D hard to call. CDR3 length equals 12 residues. The ends were cut back, 10 bases at V and 3 bases at J, with 10 bases in the middle. The V gene's germline CDR1 is MNHNS and CDR2 SASEGT. CDR3 residues: CATLSVYNEQFF. CDR3 DNA sequence: TGTGCCACCCTAAGCGTCTACAATGAGCAGTTCTTC.

The rearrangement joins TRBV18 to TRBJ2-7, with 12 bases that match TRBD1. The CDR3 loop spans 15 amino acids. J lost 5 bases, V lost 2 bases, and 4 bases had no gene match. CDR1 and CDR2 (germline): KGHSH, LQKENI. Here the CDR3 reads CASSPGTGGFDEQYF. The CDR3 region has the DNA TGTGCCAGCTCACCAGGGACAGGGGGCTTCGACGAGCAGTACTTC.

The chain links TRBV19 to TRBJ2-7, with D tentatively TRBD2 (6 bases). This CDR3 is 13 amino acids long. V lost 5 bases, J lost 6 bases, and 14 bases lay in between. Germline assignment: CDR1 LNHDA and CDR2 SQIVND (reference sequence). The CDR3 here is CASSSGTHSEQYF. CDR3 coding DNA: TGTGCCAGTAGTTCCGGGACTCATAGCGAGCAGTACTTC.

This clone was observed a handful of times. This rearrangement joins TRBV6-5 to TRBJ1-2, with 7 bases matching TRBD1. CDR1 MNHEY and CDR2 SVGAGI come from the germline V gene. The ends lost 2 bases at V and 4 bases at J; junction bases unmatched: 4. The CDR3 is 14 amino acids. The CDR3 reads CASSYGTELYGYTF. The CDR3 DNA sequence: TGTGCCAGCAGTTACGGGACAGAACTCTATGGCTACACCTTC.

This clone was seen a few times. The chain joins TRBV7-9 to TRBJ1-1; no clear D. The ends were cut back, 3 bases at V and 1 base at J, with 9 bases in the middle. From germline, CDR1 is SEHNR and CDR2 FQNEAQ (reference sequence). The CDR3 contains 14 residues. CDR3 in DNA: TGTGCCAGCAGCTTTCCCCGACCGAACACTGAAGCTTTCTTT. This gives the protein CASSFPRPNTEAFF.